The 3 T cell receptor beta chains presented below share a single source sample, sequenced in a study of blood T cell repertoires in COVID-19. Measured with immunoSEQ multiplex PCR; TCRdb has only the in-frame clones, and not every one. Of fewer than 700,000 clones in the sample, about 89% were seen once. Sequencing input: peripheral blood. The source is a woman between 50 and 59 years old with COVID-19, enrolled during active disease.

The CDR3 DNA follows: TGTGCCTGGAATCCGCAGGGGTTTAGGGATCAGCCCCAGCATTTT. Its protein is CAWNPQGFRDQPQHF. V usage is TRBV30 and J usage is TRBJ1-5, with D possibly matching TRBD1 (6 bases). The CDR3 is 15 amino acids. Germline loops: CDR1 GTSNPN, CDR2 SVGIG (reference sequence). V lost 4 bases and J 5 bases, leaving 18 bases between the germline ends.

The gene calls are TRBV18 and TRBJ1-1, with 9 nucleotides matching TRBD1. V dropped 3 bases and J dropped 7; count of bases not matched to a gene: 18. Germline CDR1 KGHSH, CDR2 LQKENI. The CDR3 spans 18 residues. CDR3: CASSPLTPRGDRAHEAFF. CDR3 in DNA: TGTGCCAGCTCACCCCTCACGCCCCGAGGGGACAGGGCTCATGAAGCTTTCTTT.

The CDR3 spells CASSLGGSNTGELFF. In nucleotides, the CDR3 is TGTGCCAGCAGTCTCGGGGGGTCGAACACCGGGGAGCTGTTTTTT. V and J are TRBV9 and TRBJ2-2, with TRBD2 identical over 7 bases. The CDR3 runs to 15 residues. Germline values: CDR1 SGDLS, CDR2 YYNGEE. V dropped 5 bases and J dropped 0; count of bases not matched to a gene: 4.